The entry that follows covers one T cell receptor (beta chain) sequence. Germline V gene data show CDR1 as LNHDA and CDR2 as SQIVND (reference sequence). The CDR3 has 16 residues. V shed 1 base and J shed 6 bases, with 16 bases lying between them. This entry is derived from a study of T cell changes during pregnancy in multiple sclerosis. Here immunoSEQ multiplex PCR was the method, and the copy in TCRdb shows in-frame clones only, minus some. The table lists roughly 45,000 clones, approximately 95% of them singletons, with under 7% in the top ten. The specimen was CD8+ T cells from peripheral blood mononuclear cells, collected in the first trimester of pregnancy. The V call is TRBV19, the J call TRBJ2-1; D may be TRBD2 (6 bases). The sequence was collected from a female donor with multiple sclerosis, enrolled in a pregnancy study. CDR3 coding DNA: TGTGCCAGTAGTATAGTAGGCGGGGACGCCTTCAATGAGCAGTTCTTC. This translates into CASSIVGGDAFNEQFF.